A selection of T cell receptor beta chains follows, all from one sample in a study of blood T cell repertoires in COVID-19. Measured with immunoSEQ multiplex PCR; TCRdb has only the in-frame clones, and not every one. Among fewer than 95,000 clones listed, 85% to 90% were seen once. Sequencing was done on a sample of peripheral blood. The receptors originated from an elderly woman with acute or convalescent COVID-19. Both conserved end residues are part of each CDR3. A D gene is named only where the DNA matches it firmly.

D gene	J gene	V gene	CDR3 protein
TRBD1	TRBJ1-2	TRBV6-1	CASSEGTGTNYGYTF
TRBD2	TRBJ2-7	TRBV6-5	CASSSWTSGNYEQYF
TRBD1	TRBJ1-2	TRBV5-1	CASSPSGQGVYGYTF
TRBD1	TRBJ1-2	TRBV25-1	CASRRQGEIYGYTF
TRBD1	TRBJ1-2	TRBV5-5	CASRRQGDGYTF
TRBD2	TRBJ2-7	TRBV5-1	CASSSAGLAPYEQYF
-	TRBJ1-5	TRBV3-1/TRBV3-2	CASSPGHSNQPQHF
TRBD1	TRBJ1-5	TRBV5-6	CASSLAQGGQPQHF
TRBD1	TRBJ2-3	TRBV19	CASQSDRGLDTQYF
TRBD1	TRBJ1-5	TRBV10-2	CASSYTGGASNQPQHF
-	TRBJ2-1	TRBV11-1	CASSLAGQGEQFF
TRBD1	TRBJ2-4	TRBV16	CASSQSTGQGNIQYF
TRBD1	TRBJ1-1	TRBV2	CASSKTGGDTEAFF
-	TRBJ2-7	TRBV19	CASSPSGRPEQYF
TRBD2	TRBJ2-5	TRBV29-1	CSVDDSGVPETQYF
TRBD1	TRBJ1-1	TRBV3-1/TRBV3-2	CASRRTGVRTEAFF
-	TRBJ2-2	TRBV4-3	CASSQDRGTGELFF
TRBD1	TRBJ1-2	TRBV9	CASSVAGQGASGYTF
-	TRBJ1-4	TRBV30	CAWSVVGADEKLFF
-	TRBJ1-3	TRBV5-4	CASSLGQPSGNTIYF
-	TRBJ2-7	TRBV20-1	CSARATGEQYF
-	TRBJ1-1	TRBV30	CAWSQQKTEAFF
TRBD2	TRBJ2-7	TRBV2	CASRAGTSGSYEQYF
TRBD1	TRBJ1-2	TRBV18	CASSPRDRGLSGYTF
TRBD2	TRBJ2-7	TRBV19	CASSIVSSGGTYEQYF
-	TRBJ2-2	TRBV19	CASRIQGGTGELFF
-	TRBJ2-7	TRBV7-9	CASSTTGYEQYF
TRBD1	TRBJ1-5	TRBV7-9	CASSPGQGSNQPQHF
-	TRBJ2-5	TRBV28	CASTLAGGGGETQYF
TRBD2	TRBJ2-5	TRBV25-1	CASSDSGLAGVETQYF
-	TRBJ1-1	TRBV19	CASLTGMNTEAFF
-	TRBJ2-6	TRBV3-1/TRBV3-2	CATGLSRSGANVLTF
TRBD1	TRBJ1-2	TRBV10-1	CASSLRDREFGGYGYTF
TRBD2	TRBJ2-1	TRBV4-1	CASSPLAGAGEQFF
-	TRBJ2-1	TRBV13	CASSLGSLGDEQFF